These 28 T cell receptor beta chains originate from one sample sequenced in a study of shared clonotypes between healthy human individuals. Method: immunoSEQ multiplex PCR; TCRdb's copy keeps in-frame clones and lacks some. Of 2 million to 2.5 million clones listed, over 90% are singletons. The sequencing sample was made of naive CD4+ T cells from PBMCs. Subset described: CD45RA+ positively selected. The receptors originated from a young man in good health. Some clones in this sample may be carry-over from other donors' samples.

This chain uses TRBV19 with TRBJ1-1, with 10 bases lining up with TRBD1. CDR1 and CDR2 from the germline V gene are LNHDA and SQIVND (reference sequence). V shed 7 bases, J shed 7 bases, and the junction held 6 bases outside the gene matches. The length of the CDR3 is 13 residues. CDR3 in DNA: TGTGCCAGTACTCGACAGGGGGCAGTTGAAGCTTTCTTT. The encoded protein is CASTRQGAVEAFF. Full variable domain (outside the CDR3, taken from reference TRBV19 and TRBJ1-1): DGGITQSPKYLFRKEGQNVTLSCEQNLNHDAMYWYRQDPGQGLRLIYYSQIVNDFQKGDIAEGYSVSREKKESFPLTVTSAQKNPTAFYLCASTRQGAVEAFFGQGTRLTVV.

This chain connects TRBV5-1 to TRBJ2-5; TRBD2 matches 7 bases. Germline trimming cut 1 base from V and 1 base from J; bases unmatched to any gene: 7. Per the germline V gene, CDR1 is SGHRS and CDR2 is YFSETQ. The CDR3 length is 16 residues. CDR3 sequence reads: CASSLWALAVQETQYF. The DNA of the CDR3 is TGCGCCAGCAGCTTGTGGGCCCTAGCGGTCCAAGAGACCCAGTACTTC.

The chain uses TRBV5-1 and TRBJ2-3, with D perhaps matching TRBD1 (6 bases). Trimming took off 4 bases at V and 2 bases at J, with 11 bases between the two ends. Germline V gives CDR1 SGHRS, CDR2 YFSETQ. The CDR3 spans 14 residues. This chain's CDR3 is CASSRQGNTDTQYF. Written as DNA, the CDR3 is TGCGCCAGCAGCCGGCAGGGGAACACAGATACGCAGTATTTT.

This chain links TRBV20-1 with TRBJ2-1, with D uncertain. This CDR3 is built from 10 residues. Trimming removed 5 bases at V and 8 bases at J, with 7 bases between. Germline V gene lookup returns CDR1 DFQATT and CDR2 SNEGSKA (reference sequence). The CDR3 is CSAGIDEQFF. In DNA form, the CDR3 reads TGCAGTGCTGGAATCGATGAGCAGTTCTTC.

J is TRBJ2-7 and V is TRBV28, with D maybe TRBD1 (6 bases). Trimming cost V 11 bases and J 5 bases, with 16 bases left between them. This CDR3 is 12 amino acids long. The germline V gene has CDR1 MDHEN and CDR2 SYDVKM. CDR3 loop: CALGARYDEQYF. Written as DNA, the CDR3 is TGTGCCTTGGGGGCTAGGTATGACGAGCAGTACTTC. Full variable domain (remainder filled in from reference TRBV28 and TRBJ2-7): DVKVTQSSRYLVKRTGEKVFLECVQDMDHENMFWYRQDPGLGLRLIYFSYDVKMKEKGDIPEGYSVSREKKERFSLILESASTNQTSMYLCALGARYDEQYFGPGTRLTVT.

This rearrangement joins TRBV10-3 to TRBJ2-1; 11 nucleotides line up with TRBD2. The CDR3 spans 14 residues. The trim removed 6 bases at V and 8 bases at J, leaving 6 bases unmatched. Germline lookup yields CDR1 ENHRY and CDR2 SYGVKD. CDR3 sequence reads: CAIRPSGRSDEQFF. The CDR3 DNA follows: TGTGCCATCAGGCCTAGCGGGAGGTCGGATGAGCAGTTCTTC.

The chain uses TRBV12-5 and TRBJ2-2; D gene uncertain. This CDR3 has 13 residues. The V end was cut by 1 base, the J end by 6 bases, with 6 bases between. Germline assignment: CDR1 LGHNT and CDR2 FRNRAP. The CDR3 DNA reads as TGTGCTAGTGGTTTGGATCTCGCCGGGGAGCTGTTTTTT. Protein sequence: CASGLDLAGELFF.

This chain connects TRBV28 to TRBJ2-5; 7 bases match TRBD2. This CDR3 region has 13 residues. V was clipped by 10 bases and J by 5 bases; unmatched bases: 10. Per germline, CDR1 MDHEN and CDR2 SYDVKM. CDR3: CATSSGRRETQYF. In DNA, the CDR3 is TGTGCCACGTCATCCGGGAGGAGGGAGACCCAGTACTTC.

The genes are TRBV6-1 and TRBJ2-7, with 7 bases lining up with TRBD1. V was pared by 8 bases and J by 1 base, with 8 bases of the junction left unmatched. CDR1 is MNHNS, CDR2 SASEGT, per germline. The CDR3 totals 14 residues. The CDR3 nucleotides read TGTGCCAGCCAACAAGGGACAGTTTCCTACGAGCAGTACTTC. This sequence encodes CASQQGTVSYEQYF.

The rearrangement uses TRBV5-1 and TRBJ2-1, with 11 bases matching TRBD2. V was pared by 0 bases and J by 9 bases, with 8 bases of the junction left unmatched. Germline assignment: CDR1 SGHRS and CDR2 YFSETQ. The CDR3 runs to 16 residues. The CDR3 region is CASSLGVLAGGLEQFF. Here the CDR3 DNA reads TGCGCCAGCAGCTTGGGGGTATTAGCGGGAGGGCTTGAGCAGTTCTTC.

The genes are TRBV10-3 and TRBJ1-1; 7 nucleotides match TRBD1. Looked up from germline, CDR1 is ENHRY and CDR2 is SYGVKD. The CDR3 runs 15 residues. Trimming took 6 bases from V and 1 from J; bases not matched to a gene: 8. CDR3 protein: CAISPNRGSNTEAFF. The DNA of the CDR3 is TGTGCCATCAGCCCGAACAGGGGTTCGAACACTGAAGCTTTCTTT.

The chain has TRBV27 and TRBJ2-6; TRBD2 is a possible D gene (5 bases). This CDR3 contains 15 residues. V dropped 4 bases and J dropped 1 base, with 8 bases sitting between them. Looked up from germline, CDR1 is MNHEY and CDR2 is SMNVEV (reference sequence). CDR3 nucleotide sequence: TGTGCCAGCAGTTCTCGGACTTCTGGGGCCAACGTCCTGACTTTC. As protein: CASSSRTSGANVLTF.

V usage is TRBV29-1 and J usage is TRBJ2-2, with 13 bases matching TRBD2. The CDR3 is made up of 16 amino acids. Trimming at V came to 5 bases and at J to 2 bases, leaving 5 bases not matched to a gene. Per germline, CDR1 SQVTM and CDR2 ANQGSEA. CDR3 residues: CSVRTSGSGNTGELFF. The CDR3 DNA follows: TGCAGCGTTCGGACTAGCGGGAGTGGTAACACCGGGGAGCTGTTTTTT.

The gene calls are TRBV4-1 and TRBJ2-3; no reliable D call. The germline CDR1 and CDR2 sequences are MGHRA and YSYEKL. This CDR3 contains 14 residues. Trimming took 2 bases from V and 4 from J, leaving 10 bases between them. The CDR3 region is CASSQRTLADTQYF. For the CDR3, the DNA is TGCGCCAGCAGCCAACGAACCTTAGCAGATACGCAGTATTTT.

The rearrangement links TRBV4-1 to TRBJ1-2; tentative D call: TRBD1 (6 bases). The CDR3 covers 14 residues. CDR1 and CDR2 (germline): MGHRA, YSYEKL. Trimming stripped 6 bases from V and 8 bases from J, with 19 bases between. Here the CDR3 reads CASSPLGGPGGYTF. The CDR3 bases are TGCGCCAGCAGTCCCCTCGGGGGGCCGGGGGGCTACACCTTC.

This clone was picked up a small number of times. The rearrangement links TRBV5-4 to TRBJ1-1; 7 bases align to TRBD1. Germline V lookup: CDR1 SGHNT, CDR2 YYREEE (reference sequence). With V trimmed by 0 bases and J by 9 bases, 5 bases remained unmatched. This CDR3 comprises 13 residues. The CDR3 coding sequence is TGTGCCAGCAGCTTGGGGGGAGGGGGCCAAGCTTTCTTT. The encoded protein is CASSLGGGGQAFF.

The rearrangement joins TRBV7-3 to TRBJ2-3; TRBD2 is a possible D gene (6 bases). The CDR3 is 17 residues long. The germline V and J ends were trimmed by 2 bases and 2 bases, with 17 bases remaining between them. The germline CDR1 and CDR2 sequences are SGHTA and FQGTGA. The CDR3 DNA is TGTGCCAGCAGCTTACAGCGGACGGCGGGGACCACAGATACGCAGTATTTT. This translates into CASSLQRTAGTTDTQYF.

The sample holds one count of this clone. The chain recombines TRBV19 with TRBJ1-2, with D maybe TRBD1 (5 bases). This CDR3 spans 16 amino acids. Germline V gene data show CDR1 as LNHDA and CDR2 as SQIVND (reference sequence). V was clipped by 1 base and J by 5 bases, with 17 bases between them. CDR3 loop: CASSIGQGAVSYGYTF. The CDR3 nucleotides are TGTGCCAGTAGTATAGGCCAGGGCGCTGTTTCTTATGGCTACACCTTC.

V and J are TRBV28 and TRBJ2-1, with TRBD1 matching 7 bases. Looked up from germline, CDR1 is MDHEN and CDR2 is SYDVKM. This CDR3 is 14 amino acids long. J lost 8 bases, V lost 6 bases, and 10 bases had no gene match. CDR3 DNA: TGTGCCAGCAGCTGGGACCGAGGGGGCTATGAGCAGTTCTTC. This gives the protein CASSWDRGGYEQFF. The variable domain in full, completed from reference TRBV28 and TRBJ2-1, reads DVKVTQSSRYLVKRTGEKVFLECVQDMDHENMFWYRQDPGLGLRLIYFSYDVKMKEKGDIPEGYSVSREKKERFSLILESASTNQTSMYLCASSWDRGGYEQFFGPGTRLTVL.

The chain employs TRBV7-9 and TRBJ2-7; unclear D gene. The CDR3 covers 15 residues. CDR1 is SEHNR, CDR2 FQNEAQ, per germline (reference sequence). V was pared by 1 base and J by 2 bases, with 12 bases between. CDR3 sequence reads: CASSLEVGRAYEQYF. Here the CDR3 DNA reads TGTGCCAGCAGCTTAGAAGTCGGCAGAGCCTACGAGCAGTACTTC.

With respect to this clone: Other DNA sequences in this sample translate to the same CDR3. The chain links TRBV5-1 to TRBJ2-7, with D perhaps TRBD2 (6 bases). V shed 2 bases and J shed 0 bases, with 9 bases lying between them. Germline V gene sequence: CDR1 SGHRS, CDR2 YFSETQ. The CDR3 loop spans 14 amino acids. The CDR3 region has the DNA TGCGCCAGCAGCTTTACCGGGAGCTCCTACGAGCAGTACTTC. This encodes CASSFTGSSYEQYF. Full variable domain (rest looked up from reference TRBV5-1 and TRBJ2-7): KAGVTQTPRYLIKTRGQQVTLSCSPISGHRSVSWYQQTPGQGLQFLFEYFSETQRNKGNFPGRFSGRQFSNSRSEMNVSTLELGDSALYLCASSFTGSSYEQYFGPGTRLTVT.

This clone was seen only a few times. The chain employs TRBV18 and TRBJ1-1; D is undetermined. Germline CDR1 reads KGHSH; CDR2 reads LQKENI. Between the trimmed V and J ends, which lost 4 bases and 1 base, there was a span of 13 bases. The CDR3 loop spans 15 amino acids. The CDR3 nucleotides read TGTGCCAGCTCACGGGATTACGGACCGAACACTGAAGCTTTCTTT. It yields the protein CASSRDYGPNTEAFF.

The chain's CDR3 is CASTLLGGAEQYF. The CDR3 DNA reads TGTGCCAGCACCCTTTTGGGGGGGGCCGAGCAGTACTTC. The chain couples TRBV7-9 to TRBJ2-7; perhaps TRBD2 as D (7 bases). V was cut by 7 bases and J by 6 bases, with 16 bases left in between. The CDR3 sequence is 13 residues long. Germline V gene sequence: CDR1 SEHNR, CDR2 FQNEAQ (reference sequence). The full variable domain, its missing parts supplied by reference TRBV7-9 and TRBJ2-7, is DTGVSQNPRHKITKRGQNVTFRCDPISEHNRLYWYRQTLGQGPEFLTYFQNEAQLEKSRLLSDRFSAERPKGSFSTLEIQRTEQGDSAMYLCASTLLGGAEQYFGPGTRLTVT.

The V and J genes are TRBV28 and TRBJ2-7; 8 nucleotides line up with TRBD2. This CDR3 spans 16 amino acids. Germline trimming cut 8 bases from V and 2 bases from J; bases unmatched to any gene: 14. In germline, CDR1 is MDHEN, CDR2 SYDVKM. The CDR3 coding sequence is TGTGCCAGCGTTGTGGGGCCCCGAGCGGGAGCCTACGAGCAGTACTTC. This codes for CASVVGPRAGAYEQYF. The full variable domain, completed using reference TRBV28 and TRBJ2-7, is DVKVTQSSRYLVKRTGEKVFLECVQDMDHENMFWYRQDPGLGLRLIYFSYDVKMKEKGDIPEGYSVSREKKERFSLILESASTNQTSMYLCASVVGPRAGAYEQYFGPGTRLTVT.

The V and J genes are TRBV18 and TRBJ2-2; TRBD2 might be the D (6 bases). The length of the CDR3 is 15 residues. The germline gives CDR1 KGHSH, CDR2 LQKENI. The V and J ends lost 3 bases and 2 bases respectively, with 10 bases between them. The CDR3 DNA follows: TGTGCCAGCTCACCGGGGGGAGTTAACACCGGGGAGCTGTTTTTT. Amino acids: CASSPGGVNTGELFF.

CDR3 sequence reads: CASRPTTPSSYEQYF. In DNA, the CDR3 is TGTGCCAGCAGGCCGACAACTCCGAGCTCCTACGAGCAGTACTTC. This chain uses TRBV28 with TRBJ2-7; D not resolved. V lost 6 bases and J lost 0, with 15 bases in between. In germline, CDR1 is MDHEN, CDR2 SYDVKM. This CDR3 contains 15 residues.

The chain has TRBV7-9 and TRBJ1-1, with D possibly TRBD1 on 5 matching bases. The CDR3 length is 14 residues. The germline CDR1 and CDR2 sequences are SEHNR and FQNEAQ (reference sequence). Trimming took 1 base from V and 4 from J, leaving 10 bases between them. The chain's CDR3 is CASSLVTGVTEAFF. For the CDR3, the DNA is TGTGCCAGCAGCTTAGTGACGGGGGTCACTGAAGCTTTCTTT.

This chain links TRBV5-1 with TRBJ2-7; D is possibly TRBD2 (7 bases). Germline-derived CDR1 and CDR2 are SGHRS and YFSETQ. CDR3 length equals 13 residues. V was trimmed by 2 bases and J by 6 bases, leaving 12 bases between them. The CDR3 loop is CASSLDGGPEQYF. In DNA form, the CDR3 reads TGCGCCAGCAGCTTAGACGGGGGGCCCGAGCAGTACTTC.